This T cell receptor (beta chain) stems from a study of shared clonotypes between healthy human individuals. On the study more broadly: CD8 memory received one plate per donor, CD8 naive two, CD4 memory three and CD4 naive three.

Per germline, CDR1 ENHRY and CDR2 SYGVKD. V gave up 5 bases and J gave up 0 bases; unmatched junction bases: 4. There are 17 residues in the CDR3. A deep-level run was used for the assay. Using immunoSEQ multiplex PCR, the repertoire was profiled, and TCRdb retains in-frame clones only, with some absent. In the table there are some 1 million clones, roughly 80% of which are singletons. This receptor was identified in a man aged 18 to 29 in good health. The sequenced material came from memory CD4+ T cells sorted from blood. Noted subset: CD45RA-negative fraction. The chain has TRBV10-3 and TRBJ2-2, with 12 bases aligning to TRBD2. CDR3 DNA sequence: TGTGCCATCAGTTTGACTAGCGGGAGTACGAACACCGGGGAGCTGTTTTTT. Its protein is CAISLTSGSTNTGELFF.